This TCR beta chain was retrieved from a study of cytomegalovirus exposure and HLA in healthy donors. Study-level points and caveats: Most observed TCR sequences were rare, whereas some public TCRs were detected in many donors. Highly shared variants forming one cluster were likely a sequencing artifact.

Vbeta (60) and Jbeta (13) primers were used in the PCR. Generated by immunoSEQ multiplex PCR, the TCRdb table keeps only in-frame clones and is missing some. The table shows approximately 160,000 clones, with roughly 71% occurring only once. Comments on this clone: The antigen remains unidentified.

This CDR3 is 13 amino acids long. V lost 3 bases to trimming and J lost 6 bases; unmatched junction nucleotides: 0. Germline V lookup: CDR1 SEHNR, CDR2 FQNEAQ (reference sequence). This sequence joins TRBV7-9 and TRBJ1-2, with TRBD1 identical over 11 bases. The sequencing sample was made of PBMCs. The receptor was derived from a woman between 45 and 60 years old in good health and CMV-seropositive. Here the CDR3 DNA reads TGTGCCAGCAGCTTGGGACAGGGGGATGGCTACACCTTC. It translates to CASSLGQGDGYTF.